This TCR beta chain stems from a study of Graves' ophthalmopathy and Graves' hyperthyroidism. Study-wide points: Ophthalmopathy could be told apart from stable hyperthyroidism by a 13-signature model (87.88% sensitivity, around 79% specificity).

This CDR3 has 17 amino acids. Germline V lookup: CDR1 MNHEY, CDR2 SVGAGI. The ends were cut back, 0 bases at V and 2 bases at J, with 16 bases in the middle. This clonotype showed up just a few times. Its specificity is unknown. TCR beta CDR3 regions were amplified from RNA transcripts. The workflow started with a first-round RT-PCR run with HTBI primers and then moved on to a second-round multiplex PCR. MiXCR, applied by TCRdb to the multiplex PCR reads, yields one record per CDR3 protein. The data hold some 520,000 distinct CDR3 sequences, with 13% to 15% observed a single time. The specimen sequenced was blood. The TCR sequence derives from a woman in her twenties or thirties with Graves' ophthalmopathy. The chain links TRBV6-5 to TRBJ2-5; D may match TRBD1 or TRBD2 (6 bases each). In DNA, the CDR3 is TGTGCCAGCAGTTACTCGGCCCCGGGGGCGACTCAAGAGACCCAGTACTTC. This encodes CASSYSAPGATQETQYF.